Shown below are 5 T cell receptor beta chains from a single sample sequenced in a study of blood T cell repertoires in COVID-19. Sequencing was performed with immunoSEQ multiplex PCR; in TCRdb, only in-frame clones are kept and a portion is missing. The sample holds approximately 220,000 clones, 70% to 85% seen once. The sequenced sample consisted of PBMCs or T cells enriched from blood (not recorded which). The receptors come from a woman in her 40s with acute COVID-19.

The chain recombines TRBV11-3 with TRBJ2-1, with a tentative D call TRBD1 (5 bases). The CDR3 has 13 residues. CDR1 and CDR2 (germline): SGHNT, YENEEA. Between the trimmed V and J ends, which lost 3 bases and 5 bases, there was a span of 8 bases. The CDR3 here is CASSFSRDNEQFF. The CDR3 coding sequence is TGTGCCAGCAGCTTTTCCAGGGACAATGAGCAGTTCTTC.

The chain employs TRBV28 and TRBJ1-1; TRBD1 matches at 7 bases. V gave up 10 bases and J gave up 0 bases; unmatched junction bases: 5. Germline-derived CDR1 and CDR2 are MDHEN and SYDVKM. CDR3 length equals 13 residues. The CDR3 here is CATLGQLNTEAFF. The CDR3 nucleotides are TGTGCCACACTGGGACAGCTGAACACTGAAGCTTTCTTT. The full variable domain, with the rest looked up from reference TRBV28 and TRBJ1-1, is DVKVTQSSRYLVKRTGEKVFLECVQDMDHENMFWYRQDPGLGLRLIYFSYDVKMKEKGDIPEGYSVSREKKERFSLILESASTNQTSMYLCATLGQLNTEAFFGQGTRLTVV.

J is TRBJ1-4 and V is TRBV2, with 7 bases matching TRBD1. The ends lost 6 bases at V and 0 bases at J; junction bases unmatched: 4. Germline lookup yields CDR1 SNHLY and CDR2 FYNNEI. The CDR3 loop spans 15 amino acids. The CDR3 protein is CASRGTVSTNEKLFF. CDR3 DNA sequence: TGTGCCAGCAGAGGGACAGTATCAACTAATGAAAAACTGTTTTTT.

The genes are TRBV18 and TRBJ1-2; D not resolved. The V end lost 5 bases, the J end lost 8 bases, and 15 bases lay between the germline ends. In germline, CDR1 is KGHSH, CDR2 LQKENI. The CDR3 runs to 13 residues. The CDR3 DNA sequence: TGTGCCAGCTCAACCCTAGCACGGGAGGGCTACACCTTC. Translation: CASSTLAREGYTF.

The J gene is TRBJ1-3, the V gene TRBV7-3; TRBD1 matches 7 bases. The CDR3 runs to 13 residues. V lost 5 bases to trimming and J lost 7 bases; unmatched junction nucleotides: 5. Germline V gene lookup returns CDR1 SGHTA and CDR2 FQGTGA. The CDR3 DNA sequence: TGTGCCAGCAGCCCAGGGGGGTCCAACACCATATATTTT. Protein: CASSPGGSNTIYF.